A single sample is the source of the 30 T cell receptor beta chains below, sequenced in a study of blood T cell repertoires in COVID-19. Using immunoSEQ multiplex PCR, the repertoire was profiled, and TCRdb retains in-frame clones only, with some absent. The sample lists approximately 300,000 clones, about 85% occurring once. Sequenced sample: PBMCs or T cells enriched from blood (not recorded which). These receptors were obtained from a woman aged 25 to 45 who had been exposed to COVID-19.

The rearrangement uses TRBV30 and TRBJ2-1; TRBD2 aligns across 7 bases. From germline, CDR1 is GTSNPN and CDR2 SVGIG (reference sequence). J was trimmed by 7 bases and V by 4 bases; bases with no gene match: 7. The CDR3 contains 13 residues. This CDR3 reads CAWTVLGGNEQFF. The CDR3 DNA is TGTGCCTGGACCGTACTCGGGGGGAATGAGCAGTTCTTC.

The V gene is TRBV2, the J gene TRBJ1-5, with D possibly matching TRBD1 (6 bases). Trimming left V 1 base short and J 1 base short, with 11 bases between. The CDR3 consists of 16 residues. Germline V lookup: CDR1 SNHLY, CDR2 FYNNEI. The DNA of the CDR3 is TGTGCCAGCAGTGAAGGCGGGGGCAGGAGCAATCAGCCCCAGCATTTT. This translates into CASSEGGGRSNQPQHF. Full variable domain (rest looked up from reference TRBV2 and TRBJ1-5): EPEVTQTPSHQVTQMGQEVILRCVPISNHLYFYWYRQILGQKVEFLVSFYNNEISEKSEIFDDQFSVERPDGSNFTLKIRSTKLEDSAMYFCASSEGGGRSNQPQHFGDGTRLSIL.

V is TRBV28 and J is TRBJ1-2; D unresolved. V shed 2 bases and J shed 8 bases, with 15 bases lying between them. The CDR3 runs to 14 residues. The germline gives CDR1 MDHEN, CDR2 SYDVKM. The CDR3 DNA follows: TGTGCCAGCAGTTTAATAGGATCGGGAAAGGGCTACACCTTC. Translating it yields CASSLIGSGKGYTF.

This chain uses TRBV4-2 with TRBJ2-7, with 10 positions matching TRBD2. The length of the CDR3 is 15 residues. Trimming at V came to 6 bases and at J to 2 bases, leaving 7 bases not matched to a gene. Germline V lookup: CDR1 LGHNA, CDR2 YNFKEQ. The CDR3 sequence is CASSPGLAAPYEQYF. CDR3 nucleotide sequence: TGTGCCAGCAGTCCAGGACTAGCGGCCCCCTACGAGCAGTACTTC.

This chain joins TRBV18 and TRBJ1-4; 7 bases agree with TRBD1. This CDR3 comprises 14 residues. The V and J ends lost 6 bases and 4 bases, in that order; junction bases with no gene match: 5. Per the germline V gene, CDR1 is KGHSH and CDR2 is LQKENI. The CDR3 here is CASSLGQVNEKLFF. DNA for the CDR3: TGTGCCAGCTCCCTCGGACAGGTTAATGAAAAACTGTTTTTT.

The chain couples TRBV24-1 to TRBJ2-5, with TRBD2 matching 9 bases. Trimming took 1 base from V and 6 from J; bases not matched to a gene: 5. This CDR3 spans 15 amino acids. Per the germline V gene, CDR1 is KGHDR and CDR2 is SFDVKD. The CDR3 sequence is CATSDFSGSMKTQYF. The CDR3 coding sequence is TGTGCCACCAGTGATTTTAGCGGGAGCATGAAGACCCAGTACTTC.

The J gene is TRBJ1-6, the V gene TRBV19, with 7 bases lining up with TRBD1. The V gene end was trimmed by 3 bases and the J gene end by 6 bases; junction bases not matched to a gene: 2. CDR1 and CDR2 (germline): LNHDA, SQIVND (reference sequence). The CDR3 extends over 14 amino acids. CDR3 sequence (DNA): TGTGCCAGTAGTATTGGGACAGTTAATTCACCCCTCCACTTT. It specifies CASSIGTVNSPLHF.

This chain joins TRBV10-3 and TRBJ1-3; no firm D call. V was pared by 7 bases and J by 2 bases, with 9 bases between. This CDR3 region has 13 residues. From germline, CDR1 is ENHRY and CDR2 SYGVKD. In nucleotides, the CDR3 is TGTGCCATCAAGCTGGGAGCTGGAAACACCATATATTTT. It is translated as CAIKLGAGNTIYF.

The chain links TRBV3-1 (or the pseudogene TRBV3-2) to TRBJ1-2; TRBD1 might be the D (6 bases). The germline V gene has CDR1 LGHDT and CDR2 YNNKEL (reference sequence). The CDR3 covers 16 residues. The germline V and J ends were trimmed by 1 base and 4 bases, with 16 bases remaining between them. Here the CDR3 reads CASSQGRRRGPYGYTF. In DNA, the CDR3 is TGTGCCAGCAGCCAAGGGAGGCGGCGGGGGCCCTATGGCTACACCTTC.

The chain employs TRBV19 and TRBJ1-5; 10 bases are shared with TRBD1. The CDR3 has 14 amino acids. V was clipped by 7 bases and J by 5 bases; unmatched bases: 5. Germline assignment: CDR1 LNHDA and CDR2 SQIVND (reference sequence). The CDR3: CASKGQGIYQPQHF. The CDR3 bases are TGTGCCAGTAAGGGACAGGGGATTTATCAGCCCCAGCATTTT.

The chain combines TRBV28 with TRBJ2-3, with D unclear. The CDR3 consists of 12 residues. Germline lookup yields CDR1 MDHEN and CDR2 SYDVKM. The germline V and J ends were trimmed by 3 bases and 4 bases, with 5 bases remaining between them. CDR3: CASSFPADTQYF. The CDR3 region has the DNA TGTGCCAGCAGTTTTCCAGCAGATACGCAGTATTTT.

This clone was observed a handful of times. The chain joins TRBV4-2 to TRBJ1-6; no reliable D call. V lost 7 bases and J 0 bases, leaving 7 bases between the germline ends. The CDR3 has 14 amino acids. CDR1 is LGHNA, CDR2 YNFKEQ, per germline. CDR3 loop: CASKRSSYNSPLHF. CDR3 coding DNA: TGTGCCAGCAAACGGAGCTCCTATAATTCACCCCTCCACTTT.

V gene TRBV2 combines with J gene TRBJ1-4, with TRBD1 as a possible D gene (6 bases). The CDR3 consists of 16 residues. With 2 bases removed from V and 5 bases from J, the gap between germline ends came to 15 bases. Germline CDR1 is SNHLY and CDR2 is FYNNEI. DNA of the CDR3: TGTGCCAGCAGTGAACTTCGCGGGGGGCCGAATGAAAAACTGTTTTTT. It codes for CASSELRGGPNEKLFF. Using reference TRBV2 and TRBJ1-4 for the parts outside the CDR3, the full variable domain is EPEVTQTPSHQVTQMGQEVILRCVPISNHLYFYWYRQILGQKVEFLVSFYNNEISEKSEIFDDQFSVERPDGSNFTLKIRSTKLEDSAMYFCASSELRGGPNEKLFFGSGTQLSVL.

The rearrangement joins TRBV28 to TRBJ1-2, with no clear D. Deletions cut 5 bases from V and 4 bases from J, with 8 bases between. The CDR3 totals 12 residues. CDR1 and CDR2 (germline): MDHEN, SYDVKM. CDR3 protein: CASSRTVYGYTF. DNA of the CDR3: TGTGCCAGCAGTAGAACAGTCTATGGCTACACCTTC.

The chain links TRBV18 to TRBJ2-6; 7 nucleotides agree with TRBD1. The ends lost 3 bases at V and 0 bases at J; junction bases unmatched: 5. This CDR3 has 17 amino acids. Per the germline V gene, CDR1 is KGHSH and CDR2 is LQKENI. The CDR3 DNA is TGTGCCAGCTCACCGGGACAGCCGACCTCTGGGGCCAACGTCCTGACTTTC. Residues: CASSPGQPTSGANVLTF.

The J gene is TRBJ1-1, the V gene TRBV3-1 (or the pseudogene TRBV3-2), with a tentative D call TRBD1 (5 bases). The ends were cut back, 3 bases at V and 7 bases at J, with 12 bases in the middle. The V gene's germline CDR1 is LGHDT and CDR2 YNNKEL (reference sequence). The CDR3 extends over 13 amino acids. CDR3 nucleotides: TGTGCCAGCAGCCAGGGGCCAGTCTTTGAAGCTTTCTTT. Encoded protein: CASSQGPVFEAFF.

This rearrangement joins TRBV18 to TRBJ1-5; 7 nucleotides agree with TRBD1. Losses at the gene ends were 8 bases for V and 6 bases for J; bases not matched to a gene: 10. Germline CDR1 reads KGHSH; CDR2 reads LQKENI. There are 14 residues in the CDR3. CDR3 coding DNA: TGTGCCAGCCGGAAAGGGGGCGACGGTCAGCCCCAGCATTTT. Protein sequence: CASRKGGDGQPQHF.

The chain employs TRBV5-1 and TRBJ2-1; 12 nucleotides align to TRBD2. CDR1 and CDR2 (germline): SGHRS, YFSETQ. V shed 4 bases, J shed 5 bases, and the junction held 13 bases outside the gene matches. The CDR3 loop spans 18 amino acids. For the CDR3, the DNA is TGCGCCAGCAGCCTTTCATTGACTAGCGGGAGTACCAACAATGAGCAGTTCTTC. This codes for CASSLSLTSGSTNNEQFF. Combining the CDR3 with reference TRBV5-1 and TRBJ2-1 gives the whole variable domain KAGVTQTPRYLIKTRGQQVTLSCSPISGHRSVSWYQQTPGQGLQFLFEYFSETQRNKGNFPGRFSGRQFSNSRSEMNVSTLELGDSALYLCASSLSLTSGSTNNEQFFGPGTRLTVL.

The gene calls are TRBV4-2 and TRBJ1-2, with 7 bases matching TRBD1. The CDR3 consists of 17 residues. Losses at the gene ends were 0 bases for V and 5 bases for J; bases not matched to a gene: 12. Looked up from germline, CDR1 is LGHNA and CDR2 is YNFKEQ. CDR3 DNA sequence: TGTGCCAGCAGCCAAGATGAGGGGACAGTTGTAGGATATGGCTACACCTTC. This sequence encodes CASSQDEGTVVGYGYTF.

The CDR3 is CASGPPLHF. The CDR3 DNA reads TGTGCCAGCGGCCCCCCCCTCCACTTT. V and J are TRBV2 and TRBJ1-6; the D is unclear. Per the germline V gene, CDR1 is SNHLY and CDR2 is FYNNEI. V was pared by 8 bases and J by 13 bases, with 6 bases between. The CDR3 runs 9 residues. The full variable domain, its missing parts supplied by reference TRBV2 and TRBJ1-6, is EPEVTQTPSHQVTQMGQEVILRCVPISNHLYFYWYRQILGQKVEFLVSFYNNEISEKSEIFDDQFSVERPDGSNFTLKIRSTKLEDSAMYFCASGPPLHFGNGTRLTVT.

The chain employs TRBV28 and TRBJ1-4; the match to TRBD1 covers 7 bases. The CDR3 sequence is 12 residues long. Germline V gene lookup returns CDR1 MDHEN and CDR2 SYDVKM. Trimming at V came to 8 bases and at J to 4 bases, leaving 1 base not matched to a gene. Written as DNA, the CDR3 is TGTGCCAGCCGGGACAGTAATGAAAAACTGTTTTTT. Its translation: CASRDSNEKLFF. Looking up the rest from reference TRBV28 and TRBJ1-4 gives the full variable domain: DVKVTQSSRYLVKRTGEKVFLECVQDMDHENMFWYRQDPGLGLRLIYFSYDVKMKEKGDIPEGYSVSREKKERFSLILESASTNQTSMYLCASRDSNEKLFFGSGTQLSVL.

V usage is TRBV10-3 and J usage is TRBJ2-2; 10 positions match TRBD2. With V trimmed by 11 bases and J by 1 base, 4 bases remained unmatched. The CDR3 covers 14 residues. The germline gives CDR1 ENHRY, CDR2 SYGVKD. Here the CDR3 DNA reads TGTGCCGGAAGGACTAGCGGGAACACCGGGGAGCTGTTTTTT. Protein sequence: CAGRTSGNTGELFF.

This clone was observed many times. V gene TRBV13 combines with J gene TRBJ2-1; D remains ambiguous. The CDR3 covers 14 residues. Trimming stripped 5 bases from V and 0 bases from J, with 8 bases between. CDR1 PRHDT and CDR2 FYEKMQ come from the germline V gene (reference sequence). This chain's CDR3 is CASSTSYSYNEQFF. CDR3 in DNA: TGTGCCAGCAGCACGAGTTACTCCTACAATGAGCAGTTCTTC.

The chain employs TRBV6-2 or TRBV6-3 and TRBJ1-2; D unresolved. CDR3 length: 12 residues. V lost 6 bases and J 2 bases, leaving 7 bases between the germline ends. Germline values: CDR1 MNHEY, CDR2 SVGEGT. The CDR3 reads CASSGQNYGYTF. The CDR3 nucleotides read TGTGCCAGCAGCGGGCAGAACTATGGCTACACCTTC.

The chain combines TRBV3-1 (or the pseudogene TRBV3-2) with TRBJ2-4; 7 nucleotides line up with TRBD1. The CDR3 loop spans 14 amino acids. Germline loops: CDR1 LGHDT, CDR2 YNNKEL (reference sequence). V dropped 6 bases and J dropped 7; count of bases not matched to a gene: 9. CDR3 nucleotides: TGTGCCAGCAGTTATCAAGGGGGCTCGAACATTCAGTACTTC. This encodes CASSYQGGSNIQYF.

V and J are TRBV28 and TRBJ1-5, with D perhaps matching TRBD1 (5 bases). CDR3 length: 14 amino acids. Germline loops: CDR1 MDHEN, CDR2 SYDVKM. Trimming took 3 bases from V and 4 from J, leaving 10 bases between them. The chain's CDR3 is CASSFPGENQPQHF. The CDR3 nucleotides read TGTGCCAGCAGTTTCCCGGGGGAGAATCAGCCCCAGCATTTT.

This chain joins TRBV7-2 and TRBJ2-1, with D possibly matching TRBD1 (5 bases). V was pared by 8 bases and J by 1 base, with 12 bases between. The CDR3 sequence is 14 residues long. The germline gives CDR1 SGHTA, CDR2 FQGNSA. Here the CDR3 DNA reads TGTGCCAGCTCCCAAAGGGGTTCCTACAATGAGCAGTTCTTC. This translates into CASSQRGSYNEQFF.

The chain's CDR3 is CASSQSYGDFGQKLFF. CDR3 DNA sequence: TGTGCCAGCTCACAATCTTATGGGGACTTCGGCCAAAAACTGTTTTTT. The chain is built from TRBV18 and TRBJ1-4, with a possible D match to TRBD1 (5 bases). Germline loops: CDR1 KGHSH, CDR2 LQKENI. V gave up 4 bases and J gave up 9 bases, with 21 bases separating them. The CDR3 runs 16 residues.

This clone was counted a single time. The chain couples TRBV9 to TRBJ1-3; D is unresolved. Trimming took 3 bases from V and 2 from J, leaving 12 bases between them. The CDR3 is 15 residues long. Germline CDR1 and CDR2: SGDLS and YYNGEE. The CDR3 loop is CASSATWSTGNTIYF. CDR3 nucleotide sequence: TGTGCCAGCAGCGCAACCTGGAGTACTGGAAACACCATATATTTT.

There are a few counts of this clone. The chain uses TRBV13 and TRBJ2-1; weak D call: TRBD1 (6 bases). V shed 4 bases and J shed 1 base, with 8 bases lying between them. This CDR3 is 14 amino acids long. Germline V gives CDR1 PRHDT, CDR2 FYEKMQ (reference sequence). The CDR3 DNA is TGTGCCAGCAGCTCGGGACATTCCTACAATGAGCAGTTCTTC. Protein sequence: CASSSGHSYNEQFF. Drawing the rest from reference TRBV13 and TRBJ2-1, the complete variable domain is AAGVIQSPRHLIKEKRETATLKCYPIPRHDTVYWYQQGPGQDPQFLISFYEKMQSDKGSIPDRFSAQQFSDYHSELNMSSLELGDSALYFCASSSGHSYNEQFFGPGTRLTVL.